The clone carrying this T cell receptor beta chain was observed a few times. As yet, its antigen is unknown. The data belong to a study of T cells in localized non-small cell lung cancer. General study findings and limits: Compared with tumor, uninvolved adjacent lung displayed greater T cell clonality, ranking highest overall. Within adjacent lung there appeared a median about 54 of the top 100 tumor clones.

The protocol was immunoSEQ multiplex PCR, while the TCRdb copy is restricted to in-frame clones and leaves out a portion. The sample holds more than 45,000 clones; about 80% are singletons and the top ten take less than 20%. The V gene's germline CDR1 is LNHDA and CDR2 SQIVND (reference sequence). V lost 7 bases to trimming and J lost 5 bases, with 11 bases between them. This CDR3 region has 13 residues. Material: peripheral blood, obtained before any cancer treatment. J is TRBJ2-2 and V is TRBV19; D ambiguous. The clonotype originates from a man between 35 and 75 years old with stage I squamous cell lung carcinoma. CDR3 in amino acids: CASTKTKTGELFF. The CDR3 DNA sequence: TGTGCCAGTACCAAAACCAAAACCGGGGAGCTGTTTTTT.